This TCR beta chain was identified in a study of shared clonotypes between healthy human individuals (TCRdb year 2020). About the full investigation: The cohort included three men and a couple of women between 18 and 49 years of age. Per donor, leukapheresis produced somewhere between about 0.9 and 9.5 billion PBMCs. To estimate repertoire size and how much clonotypes are shared between individuals, the study performed deep sequencing of blood TCR repertoires from five healthy adults. For each donor, CD4 naive and CD4 memory were each given three plates, CD8 naive was given two plates, and CD8 memory was given one plate. Libraries were prepared and TCR repertoires were sequenced by different laboratories using diverse techniques, in order to increase sequencing depth and limit assay-specific biases.

Using the deep immunoSEQ assay, TCR CDR3 regions were amplified from genomic DNA by multiplex PCR. Extracted genomic DNA from each cell subset was spread evenly across all wells of several immunoSEQ 96-well plates, with each plate serving as a replicate. Each replicate PCR for sorted subsets received 200 ng genomic DNA, equal to about 30,000 T cell genomes. Purified libraries were measured with a Qubit 3.0 fluorometer, size-checked on a Bioanalyzer 2100, and measured again with the KAPA Library Quantification kit. Every immunoSEQ 96-well plate was sequenced on a separate single-read 150-cycle Illumina NextSeq 550 flow cell. Per the original workflow: Because the immunoSEQ output included only junctional sequences and no quality scores, the filtering could not be the same as the filtering used for full-length reads. Sequences were annotated with PyIR, a Python wrapper for IgBLAST v1.9, and V/J genes and CDR3 were assigned using IMGT germline references. Reads with weak V/J assignments (E-value above 1e-6), missing CDR3, stop codons, out-of-frame junctions, or ambiguous translated residues were removed. V3J clonotypes were defined as sequences sharing an identical inferred V gene, J gene, and CDR3 amino acid sequence. Percentage overlap between repertoires was computed as shared unique clonotypes divided by the size of the smaller repertoire. Three approaches were used to assess repertoire richness: RTK rarefaction, the Chao1 estimator, and Recon v2.1 estimates of unobserved clonotypes. For all TCRbeta clonotypes obtained by the gDNA method from a few donors, generation probabilities were computed with OLGA. TCRdb retrieved this table from immuneACCESS and kept in-frame rearrangements only. Not all clones are present; in checked studies, unresolved V genes account for under half, and no reason is known for the remainder. The V and J calls and clone size come from that table; D and trimming were worked out from the DNA. In all, the sample holds a few hundred thousand clones, and 96% of those were seen once. The leading ten clones occupy 0.25% to 0.35% of the sample.

V sheds 9 bases and J sheds 0 bases, leaving 24 bases between their ends. The CDR3 goes from the cysteine to the phenylalanine over 18 residues. Only the CDR3 part of the read is kept: 54 bases, read in frame from the first base. As encoded in the germline V gene, CDR1 is LGHNA while CDR2 is YNFKEQ. Healthy HIV-negative adults with no recently reported acute infections or vaccinations were included as donors. All donors were Caucasian adults living in Nashville, Tennessee, USA. CD8 memory samples were composed of magnetically selected CD45RO+ cells combined with CCR7-negative CD45RA+ effector memory (TemRA) cells. Blood was obtained by leukapheresis, after which PBMCs were separated by Ficoll-Histopaque density gradient centrifugation and cryopreserved in liquid nitrogen vapor phase. Purity and quantity of every magnetically sorted T cell population were checked by analytical flow cytometry. Genomic DNA was isolated from every sorted fraction and measured by UV absorbance on a Nanodrop 2000c.

Summary of the overall study and its limitations: Even with the large sequencing depth, rarefaction of the sorted-subset datasets indicated that sequencing was incomplete. Compared with non-shared clonotypes, clonotypes shared by all four sorted-subset donors had higher generation probabilities. Estimated clonotype richness was generally larger for naive than for memory subsets. Sharing across a handful of donors was observed for roughly 5% of naive CD4, less than 4% of naive CD8, 2% to 2.5% of memory CD4, and over 0.3% of memory CD8 clonotypes. Sampling was restricted to blood, and TCR repertoires in tissue are likely to differ from TCR repertoires in blood. Because the study included a small number of donors, the genetic and exposure-history diversity represented was limited. Based on pairwise subsampling, the degree of clonotype sharing among donors was expected to be affected by sequencing depth.

This clone was found once. Its antigen has not been determined. It has no much larger one-base neighbor in the sample; base qualities were not kept. The sequence came from a man aged 25-40 years in good health. Specimen: memory CD8+ T cells sorted from blood. The cell subset or site label corresponds to: CD45RO+ cells pooled with CCR7-negative TemRA cells. The chain is assembled from TRBV4-2 and TRBJ1-3; the D gene is possibly TRBD1, with 5 bases matching. The DNA reads TGTGCCAGTTCACGGGGGGTCCTTCGGGATAACTCTGGAAACACCATATATTTT. Its protein product is CASSRGVLRDNSGNTIYF.